The sample holds a few counts of the clone carrying this TCR beta chain. Its matching antigen is unknown. In TCRdb, the reads were re-called with MiXCR into one record per CDR3 protein. The sample lists roughly 990,000 distinct CDR3 sequences; 31% were seen once. The sample belongs to a study of T cell repertoires in cytomegalovirus infection. As for the study in general: Signatures in public TCR beta sequences pointed to both CMV infection and matching HLA type.

Overall study results and limits: The response measured ex vivo was dominated by TCR beta clonotypes (HLA-C-restricted and CMV-specific).

The CDR3 covers 13 residues. Germline CDR1 reads SGHTA; CDR2 reads FQGNSA. The V end was cut by 3 bases, the J end by 8 bases, with 8 bases between. Sequences were derived from cultured CD8+ T cells from PBMCs, sampled from culture after CMV antigen stimulation. The rearrangement joins TRBV7-2 to TRBJ1-6; D is unresolved. This TCR was sampled from a human donor in good health (CMV status not recorded). Some clones in this sample may be carry-over from other donors' samples. CDR3 nucleotide sequence: TGTGCCAGCAGCTTTGGAAAGTATTCACCCCTCCACTTT. Translating gives CASSFGKYSPLHF.